These T cell receptor beta chains were read from a single sample in a study of beta chain features in type 1 diabetes. Data came from immunoSEQ multiplex PCR; TCRdb stores just in-frame clones and leaves some out. The sample records roughly 700,000 clones, around an eighth being singletons. The specimen was naive CD4+ T cells from blood. The receptor source for this set is a man between 18 and 29 years old with type 1 diabetes. Each CDR3 is given with its conserved first and last residue. The D gene is left open where the match is weak. Size tells how often a clone was seen (once, few, many) or the class of an expanded clone, and some rows leave it out.

TRBD2 TRBJ2-7 . 16 TRBV5-1 CASSLAGTSGSYEQYF TGCGCCAGCAGCTTGGCGGGGACTAGCGGCTCCTACGAGCAGTACTTC
. TRBJ2-2 few 15 TRBV13 CASSPRPVNTGELFF TGTGCCAGCAGCCCCCGACCGGTGAACACCGGGGAGCTGTTTTTT
TRBD1 TRBJ2-5 . 14 TRBV6-5 CASSYAGTEETQYF TGTGCCAGCAGTTACGCCGGGACAGAAGAGACCCAGTACTTC
. TRBJ1-5 . 14 TRBV10-3 CAISKDSGNQPQHF TGTGCCATCAGCAAGGACAGCGGCAATCAGCCCCAGCATTTT
TRBD2 TRBJ2-5 few 16 TRBV7-2 CASSSPLGLGEETQYF TGTGCCAGCAGCTCCCCATTGGGACTAGGGGAAGAGACCCAGTACTTC
. TRBJ1-2 . 13 TRBV9 CASSVQNQYGYTF TGTGCCAGCAGCGTACAGAACCAATATGGCTACACCTTC
. TRBJ2-7 . 11 TRBV30 CAWGHYYEQYF TGTGCCTGGGGACATTACTACGAGCAGTACTTC
. TRBJ2-7 . 16 TRBV28 CASSSTGNYKDYEQYF TGTGCCAGCAGCTCAACAGGGAACTACAAAGATTACGAGCAGTACTTC
. TRBJ1-4 . 16 TRBV14 CASSPSGGVGNEKLFF TGTGCCAGCAGCCCCAGCGGAGGGGTTGGGAATGAAAAACTGTTTTTT
TRBD2 TRBJ2-3 few 17 TRBV7-9 CASSPGGLAGTTDTQYF TGTGCCAGCAGCCCTGGGGGACTAGCGGGGACAACAGATACGCAGTATTTT
. TRBJ2-3 . 16 TRBV4-1 CASSRSQGGSADTQYF TGCGCCAGCAGCCGCTCCCAGGGGGGGTCAGCAGATACGCAGTATTTT
TRBD1 TRBJ1-5 few 14 TRBV28 CASTPGQGLQPQHF TGTGCCAGCACCCCGGGACAGGGGTTACAGCCCCAGCATTTT
TRBD1 TRBJ2-7 once 13 TRBV5-4 CASSRDRADEQYF TGTGCCAGCTCCCGGGACAGGGCGGACGAGCAGTACTTC
. TRBJ1-6 . 14 TRBV7-9 CASSLVGENSPLHF TGTGCCAGCAGCTTAGTGGGGGAAAATTCACCCCTCCACTTT
. TRBJ2-3 few 14 TRBV19 CAGGDGAGTDTQYF TGTGCCGGGGGTGACGGGGCAGGCACAGATACGCAGTATTTT
. TRBJ2-2 few 14 TRBV4-1 CASSQEDWTGELFF TGCGCCAGCAGCCAAGAGGACTGGACCGGGGAGCTGTTTTTT
TRBD1 TRBJ2-1 few 14 TRBV18 CASSPTDRVNEQFF TGTGCCAGCTCACCTACCGACAGGGTAAATGAGCAGTTCTTC
. TRBJ1-2 . 14 TRBV2 CASSGGRSDYGYTF TGTGCCAGCAGTGGGGGCAGGTCGGACTATGGCTACACCTTC
TRBD2 TRBJ2-7 . 14 TRBV28 CASSLVAGGSRQYF TGTGCCAGCAGTTTAGTGGCGGGGGGGAGCCGGCAGTACTTC
. TRBJ1-6 . 15 TRBV4-1 CASSQESANYSPLHF TGCGCCAGCAGCCAAGAGTCCGCTAATTATTCACCCCTCCACTTT
. TRBJ2-7 few 15 TRBV5-1 CASSLRYASSYEQYF TGCGCCAGCAGCTTGAGGTACGCAAGCTCCTACGAGCAGTACTTC
. TRBJ1-1 . 15 TRBV5-6 CASSLYGPVPPEAFF TGTGCCAGCAGCTTGTACGGACCGGTCCCCCCTGAAGCTTTCTTT
. TRBJ1-6 few 16 TRBV4-2 CASSQDRRGNGSPLHF TGTGCCAGCAGCCAAGATCGGCGGGGCAACGGTTCACCCCTCCACTTT